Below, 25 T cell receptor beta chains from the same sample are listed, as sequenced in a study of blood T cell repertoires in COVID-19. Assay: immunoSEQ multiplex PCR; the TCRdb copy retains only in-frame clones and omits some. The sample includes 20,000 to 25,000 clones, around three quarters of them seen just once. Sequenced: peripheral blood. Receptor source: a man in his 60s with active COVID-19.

CDR3 coding DNA: TGTGCCAGCAGTTACCCGGGACTAGCGGGGTACAATGAGCAGTTCTTC. Translation gives CASSYPGLAGYNEQFF. The chain employs TRBV6-2 or TRBV6-3 and TRBJ2-1; 13 positions agree with TRBD2. The V segment lost 2 bases and the J segment 4 bases; nucleotides outside the gene matches: 2. The CDR3 is 16 amino acids. Germline assignment: CDR1 MNHEY and CDR2 SVGEGT.

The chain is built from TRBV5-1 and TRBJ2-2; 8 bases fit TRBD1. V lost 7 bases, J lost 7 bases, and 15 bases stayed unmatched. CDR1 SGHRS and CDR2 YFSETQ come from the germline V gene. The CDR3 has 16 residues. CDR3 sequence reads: CASLGPTQGAGGELFF. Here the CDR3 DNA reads TGCGCCAGCCTCGGACCGACCCAGGGGGCGGGCGGGGAGCTGTTTTTT.

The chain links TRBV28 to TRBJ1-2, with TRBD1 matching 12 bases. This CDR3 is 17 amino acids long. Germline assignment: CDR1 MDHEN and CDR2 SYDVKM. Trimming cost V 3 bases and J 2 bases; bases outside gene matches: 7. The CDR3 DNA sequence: TGTGCCAGCAGTTTCTCCGGGACAGGGGGCGTGAACTATGGCTACACCTTC. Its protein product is CASSFSGTGGVNYGYTF.

The CDR3: CASSQGRSGIYEQYF. CDR3 nucleotides: TGTGCCAGCAGCCAGGGGAGAAGCGGCATCTACGAGCAGTACTTC. The rearrangement links TRBV3-1 (or the pseudogene TRBV3-2) to TRBJ2-7; possible D gene TRBD2, 5 bases. This CDR3 is 15 amino acids long. Germline CDR1 reads LGHDT; CDR2 reads YNNKEL (reference sequence). V was shortened by 3 bases and J by 3 bases, with 15 bases between the two germline ends.

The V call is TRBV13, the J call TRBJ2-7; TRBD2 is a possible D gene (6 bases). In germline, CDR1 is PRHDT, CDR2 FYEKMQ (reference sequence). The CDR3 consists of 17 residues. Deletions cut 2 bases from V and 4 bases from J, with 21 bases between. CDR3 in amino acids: CASSLSPAAERAYEQYF. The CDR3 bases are TGTGCCAGCAGCTTATCCCCGGCCGCGGAGCGGGCGTACGAGCAGTACTTC.

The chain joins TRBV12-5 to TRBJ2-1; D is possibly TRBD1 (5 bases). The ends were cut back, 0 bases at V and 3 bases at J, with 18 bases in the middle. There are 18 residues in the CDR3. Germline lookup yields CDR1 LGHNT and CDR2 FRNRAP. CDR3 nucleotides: TGTGCTAGTGGTTTGGTACGTAGTGGGGCGGCGGACTACAATGAGCAGTTCTTC. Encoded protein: CASGLVRSGAADYNEQFF.

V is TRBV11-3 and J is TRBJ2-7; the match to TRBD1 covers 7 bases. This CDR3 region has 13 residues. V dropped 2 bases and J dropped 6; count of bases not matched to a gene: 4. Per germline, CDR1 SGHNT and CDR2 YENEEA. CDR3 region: CASSLNRDSEQYF. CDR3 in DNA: TGTGCCAGCAGCTTAAACCGGGACAGCGAGCAGTACTTC.

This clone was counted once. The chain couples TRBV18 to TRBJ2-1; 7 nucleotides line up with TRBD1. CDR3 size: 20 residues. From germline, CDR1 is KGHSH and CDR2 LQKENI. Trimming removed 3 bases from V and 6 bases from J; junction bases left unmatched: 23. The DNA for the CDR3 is TGTGCCAGCTCACCGCCCGCGAACCTCCCGGGACAAAGGGGGCTCAATGAGCAGTTCTTC. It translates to CASSPPANLPGQRGLNEQFF.

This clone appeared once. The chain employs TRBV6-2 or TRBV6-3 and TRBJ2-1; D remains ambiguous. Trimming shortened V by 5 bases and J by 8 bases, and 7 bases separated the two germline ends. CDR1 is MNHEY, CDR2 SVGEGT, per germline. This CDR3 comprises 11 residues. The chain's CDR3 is CASSNRDEQFF. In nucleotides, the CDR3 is TGTGCCAGCAGTAATCGGGATGAGCAGTTCTTC.

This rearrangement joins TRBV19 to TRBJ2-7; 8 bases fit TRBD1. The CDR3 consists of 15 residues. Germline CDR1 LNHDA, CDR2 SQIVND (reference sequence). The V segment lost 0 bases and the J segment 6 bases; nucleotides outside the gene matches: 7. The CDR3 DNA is TGTGCCAGTAGTATAGATCGTCAGGGGGCGGTCGAGCAGTACTTC. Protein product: CASSIDRQGAVEQYF. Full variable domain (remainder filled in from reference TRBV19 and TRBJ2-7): DGGITQSPKYLFRKEGQNVTLSCEQNLNHDAMYWYRQDPGQGLRLIYYSQIVNDFQKGDIAEGYSVSREKKESFPLTVTSAQKNPTAFYLCASSIDRQGAVEQYFGPGTRLTVT.

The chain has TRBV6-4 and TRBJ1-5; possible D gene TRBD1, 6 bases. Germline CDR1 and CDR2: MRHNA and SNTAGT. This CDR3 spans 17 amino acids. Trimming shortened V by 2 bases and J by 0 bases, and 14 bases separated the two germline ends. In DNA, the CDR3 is TGTGCCAGCAGTGACCCAAGGACAGACCATAGCAATCAGCCCCAGCATTTT. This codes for CASSDPRTDHSNQPQHF.

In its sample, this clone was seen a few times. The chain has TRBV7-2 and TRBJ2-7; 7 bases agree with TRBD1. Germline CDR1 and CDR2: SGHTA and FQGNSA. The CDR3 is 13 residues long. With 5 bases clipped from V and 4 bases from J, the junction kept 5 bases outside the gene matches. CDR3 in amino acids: CASSRGPSYEQYF. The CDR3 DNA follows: TGTGCCAGCAGCAGGGGGCCGTCATACGAGCAGTACTTC.

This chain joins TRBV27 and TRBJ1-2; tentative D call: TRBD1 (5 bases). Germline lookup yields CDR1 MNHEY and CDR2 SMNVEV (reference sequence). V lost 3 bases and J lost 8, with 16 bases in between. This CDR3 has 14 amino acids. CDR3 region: CASSFRGSEGGYTF. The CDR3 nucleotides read TGTGCCAGCAGTTTCCGGGGGTCGGAGGGAGGCTACACCTTC.

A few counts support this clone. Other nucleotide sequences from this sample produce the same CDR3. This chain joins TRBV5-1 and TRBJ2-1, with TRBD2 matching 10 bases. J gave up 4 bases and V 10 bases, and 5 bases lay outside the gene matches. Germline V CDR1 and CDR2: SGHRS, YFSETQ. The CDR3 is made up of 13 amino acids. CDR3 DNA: TGCGCCTCGCGGACTAGCGGATACAATGAGCAGTTCTTC. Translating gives CASRTSGYNEQFF.

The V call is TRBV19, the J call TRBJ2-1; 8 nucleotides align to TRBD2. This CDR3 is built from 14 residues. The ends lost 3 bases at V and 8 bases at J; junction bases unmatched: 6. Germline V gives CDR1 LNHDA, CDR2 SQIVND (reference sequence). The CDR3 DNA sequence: TGTGCCAGTAGTATGGGACTAGTTAGCTATGAGCAGTTCTTC. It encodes CASSMGLVSYEQFF. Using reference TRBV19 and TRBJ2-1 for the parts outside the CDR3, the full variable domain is DGGITQSPKYLFRKEGQNVTLSCEQNLNHDAMYWYRQDPGQGLRLIYYSQIVNDFQKGDIAEGYSVSREKKESFPLTVTSAQKNPTAFYLCASSMGLVSYEQFFGPGTRLTVL.

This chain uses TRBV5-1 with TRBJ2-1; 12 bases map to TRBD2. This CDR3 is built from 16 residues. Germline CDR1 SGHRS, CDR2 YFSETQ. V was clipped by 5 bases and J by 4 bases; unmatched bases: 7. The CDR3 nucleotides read TGCGCCAGCAGTTTCCGACTAGCGGGAGCTTACAATGAGCAGTTCTTC. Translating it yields CASSFRLAGAYNEQFF.

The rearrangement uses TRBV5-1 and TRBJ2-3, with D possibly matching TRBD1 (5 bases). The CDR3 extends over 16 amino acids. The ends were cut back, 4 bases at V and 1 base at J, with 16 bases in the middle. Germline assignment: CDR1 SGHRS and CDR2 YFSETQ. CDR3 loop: CASSRTGSRGTDTQYF. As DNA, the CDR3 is TGCGCCAGCAGCAGAACAGGCTCCCGGGGCACAGATACGCAGTATTTT.

The CDR3 sequence: CASSEYLYYGYTF. The CDR3 DNA reads as TGTGCCAGCAGTGAATATCTCTACTATGGCTACACCTTC. V gene TRBV2 combines with J gene TRBJ1-2; D is unresolved. Germline V CDR1 and CDR2: SNHLY, FYNNEI. This CDR3 contains 13 residues. V was shortened by 2 bases and J by 3 bases, with 7 bases between the two germline ends.

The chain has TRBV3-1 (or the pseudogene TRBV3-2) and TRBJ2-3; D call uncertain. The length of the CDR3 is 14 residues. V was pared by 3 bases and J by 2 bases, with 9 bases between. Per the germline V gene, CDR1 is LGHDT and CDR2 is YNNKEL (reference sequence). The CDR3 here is CASSHSRLTDTQYF. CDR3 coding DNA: TGTGCCAGCAGCCACTCTCGACTCACAGATACGCAGTATTTT.

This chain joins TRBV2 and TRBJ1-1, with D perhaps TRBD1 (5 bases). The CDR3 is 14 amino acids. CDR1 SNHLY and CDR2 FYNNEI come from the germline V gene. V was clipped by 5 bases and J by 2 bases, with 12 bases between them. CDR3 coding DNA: TGTGCCAGCAGTTGGGGCGAGACTAACACTGAAGCTTTCTTT. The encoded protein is CASSWGETNTEAFF.

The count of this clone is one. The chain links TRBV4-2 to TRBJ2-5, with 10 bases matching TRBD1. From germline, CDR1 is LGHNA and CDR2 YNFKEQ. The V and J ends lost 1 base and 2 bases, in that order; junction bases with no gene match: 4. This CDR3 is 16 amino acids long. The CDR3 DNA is TGTGCCAGCAGCCAAGGGGCGGGACAGGGGCAAGAGACCCAGTACTTC. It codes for CASSQGAGQGQETQYF.

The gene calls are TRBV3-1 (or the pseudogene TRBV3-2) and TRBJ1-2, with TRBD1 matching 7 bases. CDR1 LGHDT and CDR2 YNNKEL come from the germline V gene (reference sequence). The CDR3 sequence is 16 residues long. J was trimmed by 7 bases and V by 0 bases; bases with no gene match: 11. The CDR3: CASSQDLSSRGAGYTF. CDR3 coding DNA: TGTGCCAGCAGCCAAGATTTATCTTCCAGGGGGGCTGGCTACACCTTC.

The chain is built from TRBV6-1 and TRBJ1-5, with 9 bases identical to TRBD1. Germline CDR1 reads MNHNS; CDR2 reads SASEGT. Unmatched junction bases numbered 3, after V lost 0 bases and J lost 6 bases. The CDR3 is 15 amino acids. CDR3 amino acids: CASSEAQGAGQPQHF. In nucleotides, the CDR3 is TGTGCCAGCAGTGAAGCACAGGGGGCGGGTCAGCCCCAGCATTTT.

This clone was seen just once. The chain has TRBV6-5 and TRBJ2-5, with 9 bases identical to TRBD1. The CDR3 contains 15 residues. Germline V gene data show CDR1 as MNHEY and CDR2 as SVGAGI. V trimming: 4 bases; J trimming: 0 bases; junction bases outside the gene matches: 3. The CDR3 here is CASSSGTGNQETQYF. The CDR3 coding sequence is TGTGCCAGCAGTTCCGGGACAGGGAACCAAGAGACCCAGTACTTC.

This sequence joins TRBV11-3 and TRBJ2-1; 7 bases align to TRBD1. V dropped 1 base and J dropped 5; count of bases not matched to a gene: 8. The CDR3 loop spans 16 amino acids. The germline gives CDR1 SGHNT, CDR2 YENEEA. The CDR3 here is CASSLAIGTVNNEQFF. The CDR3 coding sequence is TGTGCCAGCAGCTTAGCTATTGGGACAGTGAACAATGAGCAGTTCTTC.